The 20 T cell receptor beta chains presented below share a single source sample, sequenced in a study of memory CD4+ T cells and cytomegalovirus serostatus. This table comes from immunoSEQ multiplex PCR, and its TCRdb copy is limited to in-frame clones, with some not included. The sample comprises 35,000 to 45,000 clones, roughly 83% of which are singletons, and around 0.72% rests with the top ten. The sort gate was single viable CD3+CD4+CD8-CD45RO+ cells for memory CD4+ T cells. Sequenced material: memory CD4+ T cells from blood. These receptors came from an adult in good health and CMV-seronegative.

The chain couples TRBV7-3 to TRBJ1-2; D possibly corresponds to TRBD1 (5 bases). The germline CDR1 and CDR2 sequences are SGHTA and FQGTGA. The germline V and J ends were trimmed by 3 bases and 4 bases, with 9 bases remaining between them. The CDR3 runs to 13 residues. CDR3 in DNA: TGTGCCAGCAGCTTCGGGACTAGCTATGGCTACACCTTC. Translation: CASSFGTSYGYTF.

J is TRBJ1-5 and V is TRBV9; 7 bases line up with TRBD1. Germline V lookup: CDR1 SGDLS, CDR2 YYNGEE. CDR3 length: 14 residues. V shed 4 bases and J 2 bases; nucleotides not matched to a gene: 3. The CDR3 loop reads CASSPGQRNQPQHF. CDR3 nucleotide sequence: TGTGCCAGCAGCCCGGGACAGCGCAATCAGCCCCAGCATTTT.

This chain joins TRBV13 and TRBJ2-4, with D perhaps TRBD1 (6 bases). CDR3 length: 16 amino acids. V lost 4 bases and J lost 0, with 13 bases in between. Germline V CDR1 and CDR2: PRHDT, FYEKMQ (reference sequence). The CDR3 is CASSSSGTLAKNIQYF. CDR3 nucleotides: TGTGCCAGCAGCTCCTCCGGGACACTAGCCAAAAACATTCAGTACTTC.

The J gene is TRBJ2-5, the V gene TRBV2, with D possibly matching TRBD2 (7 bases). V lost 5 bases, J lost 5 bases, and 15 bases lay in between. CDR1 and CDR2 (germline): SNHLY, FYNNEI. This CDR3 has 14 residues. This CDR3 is CASSQGGAVETQYF. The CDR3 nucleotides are TGTGCCAGCAGTCAAGGGGGGGCAGTTGAGACCCAGTACTTC.

CDR3 sequence reads: CASKRWASNEKLFF. CDR3 sequence (DNA): TGTGCCAGCAAGCGATGGGCCTCTAATGAAAAACTGTTTTTT. The chain recombines TRBV6-1 with TRBJ1-4; D is unresolved. CDR1 is MNHNS and CDR2 is SASEGT in the germline V gene. V shed 7 bases and J shed 3 bases, with 12 bases lying between them. This CDR3 has 14 amino acids.

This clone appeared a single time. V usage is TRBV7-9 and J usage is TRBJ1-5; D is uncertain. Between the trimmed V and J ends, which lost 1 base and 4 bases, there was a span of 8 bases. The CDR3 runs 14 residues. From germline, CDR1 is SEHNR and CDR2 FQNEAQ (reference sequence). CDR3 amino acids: CASSLVGGNQPQHF. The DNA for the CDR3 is TGTGCCAGCAGCTTAGTTGGCGGGAATCAGCCCCAGCATTTT. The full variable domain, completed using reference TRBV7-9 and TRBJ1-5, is DTGVSQNPRHKITKRGQNVTFRCDPISEHNRLYWYRQTLGQGPEFLTYFQNEAQLEKSRLLSDRFSAERPKGSFSTLEIQRTEQGDSAMYLCASSLVGGNQPQHFGDGTRLSIL.

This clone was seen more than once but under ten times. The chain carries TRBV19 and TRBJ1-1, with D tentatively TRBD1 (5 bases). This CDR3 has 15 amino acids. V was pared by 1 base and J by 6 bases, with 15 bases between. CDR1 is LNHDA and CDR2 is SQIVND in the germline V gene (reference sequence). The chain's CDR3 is CASSIGFGRGAEAFF. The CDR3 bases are TGTGCCAGTAGTATAGGGTTCGGGAGAGGGGCTGAAGCTTTCTTT.

The DNA of the CDR3 is TGTGCCAGCAGCCAAGGTGGGAATTCTAAGGGTACCTTC. Translated: CASSQGGNSKGTF. The chain recombines TRBV4-2 with TRBJ1-2; the D is unclear. This CDR3 spans 13 amino acids. Per germline, CDR1 LGHNA and CDR2 YNFKEQ. Trimming took 1 base from V and 14 from J, leaving 17 bases between them.

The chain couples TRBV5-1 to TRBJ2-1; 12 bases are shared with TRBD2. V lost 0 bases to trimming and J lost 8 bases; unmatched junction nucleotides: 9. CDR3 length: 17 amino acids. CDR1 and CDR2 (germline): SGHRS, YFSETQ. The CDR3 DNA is TGCGCCAGCAGCTTGGCGCCTAGCGGGGGGGCATCGGATGAGCAGTTCTTC. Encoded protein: CASSLAPSGGASDEQFF. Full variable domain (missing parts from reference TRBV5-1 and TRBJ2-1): KAGVTQTPRYLIKTRGQQVTLSCSPISGHRSVSWYQQTPGQGLQFLFEYFSETQRNKGNFPGRFSGRQFSNSRSEMNVSTLELGDSALYLCASSLAPSGGASDEQFFGPGTRLTVL.

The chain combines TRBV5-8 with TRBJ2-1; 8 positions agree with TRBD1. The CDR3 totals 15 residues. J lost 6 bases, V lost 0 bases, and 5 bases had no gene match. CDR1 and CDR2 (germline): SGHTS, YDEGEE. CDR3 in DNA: TGTGCCAGCAGCTTGGAGGGACAGGCTTTCAATGAGCAGTTCTTC. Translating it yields CASSLEGQAFNEQFF. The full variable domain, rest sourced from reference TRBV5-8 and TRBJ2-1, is EAGVTQSPTHLIKTRGQQATLRCSPISGHTSVYWYQQALGLGLQFLLWYDEGEERNRGNFPPRFSGRQFPNYSSELNVNALELEDSALYLCASSLEGQAFNEQFFGPGTRLTVL.

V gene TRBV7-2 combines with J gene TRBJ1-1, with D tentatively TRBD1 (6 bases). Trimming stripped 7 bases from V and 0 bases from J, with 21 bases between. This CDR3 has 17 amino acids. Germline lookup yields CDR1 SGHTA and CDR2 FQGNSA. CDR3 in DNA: TGTGCCAGCACCCGCTGGGGGGCGGGTAGGATGAACACTGAAGCTTTCTTT. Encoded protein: CASTRWGAGRMNTEAFF.

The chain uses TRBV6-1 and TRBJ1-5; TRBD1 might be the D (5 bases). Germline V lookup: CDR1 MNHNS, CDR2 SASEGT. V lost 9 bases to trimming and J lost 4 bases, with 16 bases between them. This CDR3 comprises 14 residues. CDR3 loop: CASTGTITNQPQHF. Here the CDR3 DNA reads TGTGCCAGTACCGGGACGATTACGAATCAGCCCCAGCATTTT.

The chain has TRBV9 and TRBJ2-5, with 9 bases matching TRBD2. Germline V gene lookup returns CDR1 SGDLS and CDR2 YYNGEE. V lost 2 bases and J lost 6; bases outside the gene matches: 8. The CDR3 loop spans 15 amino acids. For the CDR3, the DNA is TGTGCCAGCAGCGTCGGCGTACTAGCGGGCCAGACCCAGTACTTC. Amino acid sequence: CASSVGVLAGQTQYF.

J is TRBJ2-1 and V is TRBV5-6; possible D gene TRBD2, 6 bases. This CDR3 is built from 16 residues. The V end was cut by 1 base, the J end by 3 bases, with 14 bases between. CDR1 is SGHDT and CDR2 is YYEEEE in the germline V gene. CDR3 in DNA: TGTGCCAGCAGCTTGTTTGGACTACCCGACTACAATGAGCAGTTCTTC. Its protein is CASSLFGLPDYNEQFF.

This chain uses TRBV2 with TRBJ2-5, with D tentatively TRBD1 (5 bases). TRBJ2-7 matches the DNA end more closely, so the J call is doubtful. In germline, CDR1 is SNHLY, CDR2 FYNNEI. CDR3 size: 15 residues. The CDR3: CASSERQILSYEQYF. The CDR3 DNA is TGTGCCAGCAGTGAAAGACAGATCCTAAGCTACGAGCAGTACTTC.

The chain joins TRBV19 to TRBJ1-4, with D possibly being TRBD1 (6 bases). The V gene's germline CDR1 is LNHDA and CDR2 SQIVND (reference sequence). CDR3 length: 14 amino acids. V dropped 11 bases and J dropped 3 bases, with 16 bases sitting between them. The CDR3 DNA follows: TGTGCCTCTAGGGAAGCAGGGGCTAATGAAAAACTGTTTTTT. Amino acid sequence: CASREAGANEKLFF.

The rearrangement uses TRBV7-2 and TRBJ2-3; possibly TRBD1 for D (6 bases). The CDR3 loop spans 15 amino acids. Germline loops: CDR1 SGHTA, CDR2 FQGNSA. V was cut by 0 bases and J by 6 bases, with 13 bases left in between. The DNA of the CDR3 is TGTGCCAGCAGCTTAGCGGGGGCTCACGGGGATACGCAGTATTTT. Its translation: CASSLAGAHGDTQYF.

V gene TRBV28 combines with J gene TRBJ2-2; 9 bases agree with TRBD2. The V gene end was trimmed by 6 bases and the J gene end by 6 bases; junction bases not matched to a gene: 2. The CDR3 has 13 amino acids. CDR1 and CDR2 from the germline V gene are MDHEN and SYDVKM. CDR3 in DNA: TGTGCCAGCAGGCGGGGGGGGGCCGGGGAGCTGTTTTTT. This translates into CASRRGGAGELFF.

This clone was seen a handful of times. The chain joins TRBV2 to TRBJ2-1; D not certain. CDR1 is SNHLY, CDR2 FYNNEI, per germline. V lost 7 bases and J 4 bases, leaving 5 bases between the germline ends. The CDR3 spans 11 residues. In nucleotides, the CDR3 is TGTGCCAGCAATCCTTACAATGAGCAGTTCTTC. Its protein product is CASNPYNEQFF.

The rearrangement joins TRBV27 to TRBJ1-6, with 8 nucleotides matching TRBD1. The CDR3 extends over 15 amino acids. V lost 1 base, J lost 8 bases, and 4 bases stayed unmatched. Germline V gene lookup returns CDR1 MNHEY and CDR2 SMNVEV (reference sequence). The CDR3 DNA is TGTGCCAGCAGTTTATACAGGGGGAAGGATTCACCCCTCCACTTT. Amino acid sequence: CASSLYRGKDSPLHF.